This T cell receptor (beta chain) came from a study of post-analysis software for immune sequencing data. Whole-study findings and limits: Among multiple sclerosis patients, normalized Chao1 diversity was significantly below that of controls. F-measure co-clustering was strong for batch-matched samples.

The TCR beta cDNA libraries carried unique molecular identifiers. Researchers reported roughly 510,000 cDNA molecules coming from roughly 1 to 10 million T cells. MiXCR, run by TCRdb on the PCR reads, gives a single entry per CDR3 protein. The sample yields about 540,000 distinct CDR3 sequences, around 34% seen once. As concerns this clonotype: Antigen specificity is unknown.

This TCR was sampled from a girl aged 2-17 years with multiple sclerosis. Sequences were obtained from blood.

CDR3 residues: CSASPLSGGANEQFF. CDR3 in DNA: TGCAGTGCTAGTCCCCTTAGCGGGGGGGCAAATGAGCAGTTCTTC. The chain links TRBV20-1 to TRBJ2-1, with 11 nucleotides matching TRBD2. Germline V CDR1 and CDR2: DFQATT, SNEGSKA (reference sequence). This CDR3 comprises 15 residues. J was trimmed by 7 bases and V by 3 bases; bases with no gene match: 8.